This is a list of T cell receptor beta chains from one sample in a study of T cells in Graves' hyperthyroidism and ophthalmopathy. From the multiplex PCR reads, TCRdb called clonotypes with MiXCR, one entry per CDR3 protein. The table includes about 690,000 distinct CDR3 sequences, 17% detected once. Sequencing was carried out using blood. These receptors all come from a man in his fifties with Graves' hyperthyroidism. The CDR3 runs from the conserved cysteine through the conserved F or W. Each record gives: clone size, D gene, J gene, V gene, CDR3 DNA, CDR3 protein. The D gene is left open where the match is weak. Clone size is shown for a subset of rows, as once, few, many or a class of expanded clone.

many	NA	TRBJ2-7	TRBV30	TGTGCCTGGAGTCACGGAGGGATCGAGCAGTACTTC	CAWSHGGIEQYF
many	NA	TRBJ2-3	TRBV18	TGTGCCAGCTCATACGCTAGCGTCGGTACAGATACGCAGTATTTT	CASSYASVGTDTQYF
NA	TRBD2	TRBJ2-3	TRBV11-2	TGTGCCAGCGACCCGGGCAGGACTAGCGGAACAGATACGCAGTATTTT	CASDPGRTSGTDTQYF
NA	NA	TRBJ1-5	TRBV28	TGTGCCAGCATTTCGGCGGGTGTGGGGAGCAATCAGCCCCAGCATTTT	CASISAGVGSNQPQHF
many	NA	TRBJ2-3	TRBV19	TGTGCCAGTAGTTCCTCGTTTGCAGATACGCAGTATTTT	CASSSSFADTQYF
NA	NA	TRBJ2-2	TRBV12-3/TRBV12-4	TGTGCCAGCACCCTAACTAGTACCACCGGGGAGCTGTTTTTT	CASTLTSTTGELFF
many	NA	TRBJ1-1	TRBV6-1	TGTGCCAGCAGTGAAGCGGCAGAGGGAAACACTGAAGCTTTCTTT	CASSEAAEGNTEAFF
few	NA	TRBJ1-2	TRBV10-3	TGTGCCATCAGTGAGTCTTTCAGGGGTTGGGACGGCTACACCTTC	CAISESFRGWDGYTF
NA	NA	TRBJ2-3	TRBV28	TGTGCCAGCAGCTCCCGTTTTATATCCGATACGCAGTATTTT	CASSSRFISDTQYF
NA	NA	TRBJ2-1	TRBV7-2	TGTGCCAGCAGCTTGATACATCACAATGAGCAGTTCTTC	CASSLIHHNEQFF
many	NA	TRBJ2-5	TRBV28	TGTGCCAGCAGTTTCCCGGAGGCGAGAGAGACCCAGTACTTC	CASSFPEARETQYF
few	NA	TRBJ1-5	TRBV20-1	TGCAGTGCTAGGGAGTACACTACCCAGCCCCAGCATTTT	CSAREYTTQPQHF
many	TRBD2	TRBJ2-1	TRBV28	TGTGCCAGCAGTAAAAGCGGGAGGGCCAATGAGCAGTTCTTC	CASSKSGRANEQFF
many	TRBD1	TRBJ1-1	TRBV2	TGTGCCAGCAGAAGCCGACAGGGGGCAAACACTGAAGCTTTCTTT	CASRSRQGANTEAFF
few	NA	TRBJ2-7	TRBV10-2	TGCGCCAGCAGTGAGAGGGAAAGGGTCCACGAGCAGTACTTC	CASSERERVHEQYF
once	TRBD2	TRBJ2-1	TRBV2	TGTGCCGCTTCCCCCGGGACTAGCGGGAGCTGGGTGCAGTTCTTC	CAASPGTSGSWVQFF
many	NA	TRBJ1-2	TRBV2	TGTGCCAGCAGTGGGCAGACTAACTATGGCTACACCTTC	CASSGQTNYGYTF
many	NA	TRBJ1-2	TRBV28	TGTGCCAGCCGGCAGGGGCTCAGTGGCTACACCTTC	CASRQGLSGYTF
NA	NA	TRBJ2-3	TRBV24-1	TGTGCCACCAGTGATTTTGGTACAGGACCTTATCTTGGTACGCAGTATTTT	CATSDFGTGPYLGTQYF
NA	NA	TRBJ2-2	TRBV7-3	TGTGCCAGCAGCTTAAACAGGGCTGGGGCTGGGGAGCTGTTTTTT	CASSLNRAGAGELFF
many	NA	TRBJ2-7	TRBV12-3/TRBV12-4	TGTGCCAGCAGTGTAGACCCTCCCGGGGAGCAGTACTTC	CASSVDPPGEQYF
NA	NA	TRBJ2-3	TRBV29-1	TGCAGCGTCAATGGGATCCCGGGACTCATTGTGGGAGATACGCAGTATTTT	CSVNGIPGLIVGDTQYF
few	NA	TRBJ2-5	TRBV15	TGTGCCACCAGCAGAGATCCTAGCGCCAGGGAGACCCAGTACTTC	CATSRDPSARETQYF
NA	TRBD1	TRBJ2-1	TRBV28	TGTGCCAGCAGTTTACGGCCAATCCGACAGGGGTACAATGAGCAGTTCTTC	CASSLRPIRQGYNEQFF